This T cell receptor beta chain was retrieved from a study of cytomegalovirus exposure and HLA in healthy donors. The PCR contained 60 Vbeta and 13 Jbeta primers. The repertoire was sequenced with immunoSEQ multiplex PCR; TCRdb's copy has only in-frame clones and lacks some. The table lists around 200,000 clones, about 89% of them singletons, with roughly 0.99% in the top ten. J lost 8 bases, V lost 1 base, and 8 bases had no gene match. CDR3 length: 15 residues. Germline CDR1 SEHNR, CDR2 FQNEAQ (reference sequence). The receptor comes from a woman between 18 and 30 years old in good health and CMV-seronegative. The chain combines TRBV7-9 with TRBJ1-3; the match to TRBD1 covers 7 bases. Sequenced input: PBMCs. CDR3 nucleotide sequence: TGTGCCAGCAGCTTAGACGGGACAGAAGGGCACACCATATATTTT. This translates into CASSLDGTEGHTIYF. Combining the CDR3 with reference TRBV7-9 and TRBJ1-3 gives the whole variable domain DTGVSQNPRHKITKRGQNVTFRCDPISEHNRLYWYRQTLGQGPEFLTYFQNEAQLEKSRLLSDRFSAERPKGSFSTLEIQRTEQGDSAMYLCASSLDGTEGHTIYFGEGSWLTVV.